This record covers a single T cell receptor (beta chain). The antigen remains undetermined. This specimen comes from a study of T cell repertoires in cytomegalovirus infection. Background on the study: Public TCR beta signature analysis indicated the presence of both CMV infection and matching HLA type. Notes on the study in general: Cumulated frequencies of public TCR beta families served to identify carriers of CMV plus the relevant HLA. Clonotypes of TCR beta that were HLA-C-restricted and CMV-specific dominated the ex vivo response.

TCRdb passed the reads through MiXCR, listing each CDR3 protein once. Here the sample spans under 850,000 distinct CDR3 sequences, roughly 35% being singletons. The CDR3 extends over 16 amino acids. CDR1 and CDR2 from the germline V gene are LGHDT and YNNKEL (reference sequence). The V end was cut by 4 bases, the J end by 0 bases, with 15 bases between. Sequenced sample: PBMCs. The TCR was taken from a human donor in good health (CMV status not recorded). Some clones in this sample may be carry-over from other donors' samples. V usage is TRBV3-1 and J usage is TRBJ1-1; D not resolved. This CDR3 reads CASSLTRGSLNTEAFF. DNA for the CDR3: TGTGCCAGCAGCCTCACGCGTGGCTCTTTGAACACTGAAGCTTTCTTT.